Here is one TCR beta chain with its context. Its binding antigen is unknown. Base-call qualities are not available, and no considerably larger clone is one nucleotide away. The record originates from a study of T cell responses to AZD1222 COVID-19 vaccine (dated by TCRdb to the early 2020s). Background on the whole study: TCR sequencing was performed for over 230 trial participants, of whom around 210 were given two doses of AZD1222 and some 26 were given two doses of MenACWY control vaccine. Trial participants were enrolled by age into 18-55, 56-69 and 70-plus year subgroups, with about 150, 28 and 57 TCR-sequenced participants respectively.

Sequences SQVTM (CDR1) and ANQGSEA (CDR2) are obtained from the germline V gene. Including the terminal cysteine and phenylalanine, the CDR3 comprises 13 residues. The kept DNA is CDR3 alone, 39 bases in frame from the first base. V is pared back by 6 bases and J by 3 bases, with 12 bases lying between the germline termini. The meaning of the sample's time point label: about 28 days (+/-7) after the second vaccine dose. AZD1222 recipients with second doses at about 4 weeks or about 12 weeks were pooled, because spike-specific TCR depth and breadth did not differ between schedules. The vaccinee samples were drawn from two UK trials, COV001 and COV002, one of which was a single-blind randomized controlled phase 2/3 trial testing AZD1222 (ChAdOx1 nCoV-19) in healthy adults. Trial participant PBMC samples were collected at day 0 and day 28 after the second dose for TCRbeta chain sequencing. The paper as a whole reports these results and caveats: The 56-69-year group was small, and its depth increase did not reach significance, likely because of low power. Because no day 14 peak-response samples were available, repertoires were characterized only after the peak T cell response. Reportedly, close to half of the unique spike-specific TCRs recognized epitopes lying outside the regions that are mutated in the B.1.351 and B.1.1.7 variants. CD4 TCRs associated with the vaccine covered the entire spike protein, and the dominant responses were in regions 160-218 and 743-854. Conclusions about previously exposed vaccinees are limited because only five to seven AZD1222 recipients were SARS-CoV-2 seropositive at baseline. After two AZD1222 doses, spike-specific TCR breadth and depth were significantly higher than at day 0 and than in MenACWY recipients. Most participants were white British and females outnumbered males, and the authors suggested that clonal diversity may have been underestimated.

The CDR3 regions of human TCRbeta chains were analyzed by immunosequencing. As for how the authors treated the data: TCRs in the repertoires were compared against a reference library of SARS-CoV-2-specific TCRs that had been generated with the MIRA antigen-specificity platform. Breadth was defined as the fraction of unique TCRs that were SARS-CoV-2-associated, and depth was defined as the fraction of total T cells that were SARS-CoV-2-associated. Using the MIRA data, every spike-specific TCR was mapped to the spike region that the TCR reacted to and assigned to either a CD4 or a CD8 class. Log10-transformed breadth and depth values were compared by one-way ANOVA with Sidak's multiple comparisons tests. Entries here come from immuneACCESS through TCRdb and include only in-frame sequences with V and J called. Some clones fail to appear in such tables; in the studies checked, an unresolved V gene covers under half of the shortfall, and the cause of the remainder is unknown. The DNA was the basis for D and trimming; V, J and clone size are from that table. The sample yields about 79,000 clones; about 83% were counted once. About 1.3% of the sample is in the top ten clones.

This sample comprised peripheral blood, obtained 28 days after the second AZD1222 dose. This receptor was identified in an adult who received the AZD1222 COVID-19 vaccine. Here the chain combines TRBV29-1 and TRBJ1-3, with no reliable assignment of the D segment. At the DNA level, the sequence is TGCAGCGTCGCCCCCATGGGTGGAAACACCATATATTTT. Translated, it reads CSVAPMGGNTIYF.